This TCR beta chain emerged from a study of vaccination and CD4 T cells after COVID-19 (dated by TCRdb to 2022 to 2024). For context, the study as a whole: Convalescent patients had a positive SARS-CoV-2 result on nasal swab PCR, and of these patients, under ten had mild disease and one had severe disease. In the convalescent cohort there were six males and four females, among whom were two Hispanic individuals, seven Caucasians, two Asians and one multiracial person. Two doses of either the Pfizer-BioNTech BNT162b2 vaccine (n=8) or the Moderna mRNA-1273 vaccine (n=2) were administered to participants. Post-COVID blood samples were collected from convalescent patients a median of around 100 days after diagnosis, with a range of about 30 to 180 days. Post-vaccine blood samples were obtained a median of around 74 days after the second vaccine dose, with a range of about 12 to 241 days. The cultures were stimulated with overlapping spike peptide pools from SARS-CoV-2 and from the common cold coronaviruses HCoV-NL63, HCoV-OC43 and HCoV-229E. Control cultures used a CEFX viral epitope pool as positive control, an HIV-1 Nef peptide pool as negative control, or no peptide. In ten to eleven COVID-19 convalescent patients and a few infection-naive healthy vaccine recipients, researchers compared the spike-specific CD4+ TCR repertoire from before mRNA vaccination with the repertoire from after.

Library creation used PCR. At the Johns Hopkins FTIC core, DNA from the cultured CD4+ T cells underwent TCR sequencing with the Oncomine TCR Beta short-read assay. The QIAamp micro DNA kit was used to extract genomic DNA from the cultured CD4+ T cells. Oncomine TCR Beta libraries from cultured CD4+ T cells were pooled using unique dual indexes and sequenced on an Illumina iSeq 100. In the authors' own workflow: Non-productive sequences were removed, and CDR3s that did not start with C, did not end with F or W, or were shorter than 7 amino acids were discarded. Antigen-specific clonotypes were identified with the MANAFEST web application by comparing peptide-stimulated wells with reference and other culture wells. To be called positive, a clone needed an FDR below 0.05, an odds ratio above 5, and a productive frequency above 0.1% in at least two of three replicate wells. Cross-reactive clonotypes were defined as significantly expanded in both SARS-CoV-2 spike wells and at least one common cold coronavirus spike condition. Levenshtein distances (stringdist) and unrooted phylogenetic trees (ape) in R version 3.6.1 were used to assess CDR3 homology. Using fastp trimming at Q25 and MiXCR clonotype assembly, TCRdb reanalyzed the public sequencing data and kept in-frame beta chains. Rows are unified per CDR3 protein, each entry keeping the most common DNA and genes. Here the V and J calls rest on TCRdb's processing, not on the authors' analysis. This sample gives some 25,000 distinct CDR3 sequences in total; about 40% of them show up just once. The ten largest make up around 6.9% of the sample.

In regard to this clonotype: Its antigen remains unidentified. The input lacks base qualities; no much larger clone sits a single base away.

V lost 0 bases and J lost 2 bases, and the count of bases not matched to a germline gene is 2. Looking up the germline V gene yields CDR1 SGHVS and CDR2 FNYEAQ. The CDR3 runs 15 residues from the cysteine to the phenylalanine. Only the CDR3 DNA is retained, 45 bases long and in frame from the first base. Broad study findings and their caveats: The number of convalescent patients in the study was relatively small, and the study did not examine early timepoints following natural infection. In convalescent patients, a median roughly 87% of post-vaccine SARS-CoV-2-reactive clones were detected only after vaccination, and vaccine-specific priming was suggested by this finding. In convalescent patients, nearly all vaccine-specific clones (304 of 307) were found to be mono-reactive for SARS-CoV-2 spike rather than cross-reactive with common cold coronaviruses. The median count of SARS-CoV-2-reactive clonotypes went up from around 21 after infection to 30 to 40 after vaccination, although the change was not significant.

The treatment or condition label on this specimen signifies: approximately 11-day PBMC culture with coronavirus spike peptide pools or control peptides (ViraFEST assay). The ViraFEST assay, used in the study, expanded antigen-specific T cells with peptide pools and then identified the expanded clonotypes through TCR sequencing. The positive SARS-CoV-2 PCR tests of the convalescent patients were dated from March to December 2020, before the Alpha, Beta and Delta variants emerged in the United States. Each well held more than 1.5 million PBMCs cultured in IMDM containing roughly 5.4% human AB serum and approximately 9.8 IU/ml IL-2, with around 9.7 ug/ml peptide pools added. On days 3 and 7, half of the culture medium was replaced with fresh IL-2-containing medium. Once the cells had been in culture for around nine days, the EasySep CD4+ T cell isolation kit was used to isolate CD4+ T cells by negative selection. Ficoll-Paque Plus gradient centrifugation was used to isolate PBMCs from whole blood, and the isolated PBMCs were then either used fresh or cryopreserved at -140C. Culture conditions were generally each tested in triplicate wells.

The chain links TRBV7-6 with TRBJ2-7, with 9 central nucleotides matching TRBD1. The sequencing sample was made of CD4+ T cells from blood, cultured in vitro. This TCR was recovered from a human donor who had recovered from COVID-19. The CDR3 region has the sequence CASSLAGTGTYEQYF. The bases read TGTGCCAGCAGCTTAGCCGGGACAGGGACCTACGAGCAGTACTTC.